Listed below are T cell receptor beta chains from one sample, sequenced in a study of CD8 T cells in ankylosing spondylitis. From the 5' RACE reads, TCRdb called clonotypes with MiXCR, one entry per CDR3 protein. The sample lists over 600,000 distinct CDR3 sequences, around a fifth occurring once. The sample consisted of blood, either unsorted or a sorted T cell fraction (not recorded which). These receptors came from a male donor with ankylosing spondylitis. The CDR3 runs from the conserved cysteine through the conserved F or W. The D gene is left open where the match is weak. The listing skips clone size in some rows; elsewhere it reads once, few, many or a size class.

j_gene	d_gene	v_gene	abundance	CDR3aa	CDR3nt
TRBJ1-2	.	TRBV9	.	CASSAGTGGYNYGYTF	TGTGCCAGCTCCGCGGGAACGGGGGGCTACAACTATGGCTACACCTTC
TRBJ2-3	.	TRBV7-9	.	CASSLAVSVSTDTQYF	TGTGCCAGCAGCTTAGCTGTTAGCGTTAGCACAGATACGCAGTATTTT
TRBJ2-7	.	TRBV9	few	CASSEGHDYEQYF	TGTGCCAGCAGCGAGGGTCATGACTACGAGCAGTACTTC
TRBJ2-1	.	TRBV7-9	once	CASSLLSQPSNEQFF	TGTGCCAGCAGCCTTCTATCCCAACCCAGCAATGAGCAGTTCTTC
TRBJ2-2	TRBD1	TRBV12-3/TRBV12-4	.	CASSPSGTVANGELFF	TGTGCCAGCAGTCCCTCCGGGACAGTGGCCAACGGGGAGCTGTTTTTT
TRBJ2-1	TRBD1	TRBV10-3	few	CAISRTGDNEQFF	TGTGCCATCAGTCGGACAGGGGACAATGAGCAGTTCTTC
TRBJ2-2	.	TRBV2	few	CASSERGGSNTGELFF	TGTGCCAGCAGTGAAAGGGGTGGTTCGAACACCGGGGAGCTGTTTTTT
TRBJ1-4	TRBD1	TRBV5-4	.	CASRGDREGVNEKLFF	TGTGCCAGCAGGGGGGACAGGGAAGGGGTAAATGAAAAACTGTTTTTT
TRBJ2-1	.	TRBV7-2	.	CASSSAASSYNEQFF	TGTGCCAGCAGCTCCGCCGCGAGCTCCTACAATGAGCAGTTCTTC
TRBJ1-3	.	TRBV5-6	.	CASSLESGARSGNTIYF	TGTGCCAGCAGCTTGGAGTCCGGGGCCCGCTCTGGAAACACCATATATTTT
TRBJ2-5	.	TRBV2	many	CASSESGFQETQYF	TGTGCCAGCAGTGAGTCGGGATTCCAAGAGACCCAGTACTTC
TRBJ2-1	.	TRBV5-6	.	CASSPEGRDNEQFF	TGTGCCAGCAGCCCGGAGGGCAGGGACAATGAGCAGTTCTTC
TRBJ2-7	.	TRBV12-3/TRBV12-4	.	CASSLFSTYEQYF	TGTGCCAGCAGTTTGTTCAGTACCTACGAGCAGTACTTC
TRBJ1-6	.	TRBV12-3/TRBV12-4	few	CASSLKASYNSPLHF	TGTGCCAGCAGTTTAAAGGCCTCCTATAATTCACCCCTCCACTTT
TRBJ1-6	.	TRBV29-1	many	CSVKPGGTPLHF	TGCAGCGTCAAGCCCGGGGGAACACCCCTCCACTTT
TRBJ2-3	TRBD2	TRBV20-1	many	CRGLAGGNTDTQYF	TGCAGAGGACTAGCGGGGGGGAACACAGATACGCAGTATTTT
TRBJ2-1	.	TRBV11-3	.	CASSLDPGLANEQFF	TGTGCCAGCAGCTTAGATCCTGGGCTGGCCAATGAGCAGTTCTTC
TRBJ2-2	TRBD1	TRBV5-1	few	CASSEKTGVPGELFF	TGCGCCAGCAGCGAAAAGACAGGGGTCCCCGGGGAGCTGTTTTTT
TRBJ2-2	.	TRBV24-1	.	CATSDTPGAGELFF	TGTGCCACCAGTGATACCCCGGGGGCCGGGGAGCTGTTTTTT
TRBJ2-7	.	TRBV4-1	.	CASSPPGVGEQYF	TGCGCCAGCAGCCCCCCAGGGGTTGGCGAGCAGTACTTC
TRBJ2-3	.	TRBV6-1	.	CASSEALANTQYF	TGTGCCAGCAGTGAAGCGCTCGCGAATACGCAGTATTTT
TRBJ1-1	TRBD1	TRBV15	few	CATRQGGVTEAFF	TGTGCCACCAGACAGGGGGGAGTCACTGAAGCTTTCTTT